The next 14 T cell receptor beta chains were all read from a single sample in a study of vaccination and CD4 T cells after COVID-19. Once obtained from cultured CD4+ T cells, the DNA was sequenced using the Oncomine TCR Beta short-read assay. A single record per CDR3 protein comes from TCRdb applying MiXCR to the PCR reads. Of roughly 6,500 distinct CDR3 sequences listed, approximately 48% are singletons. Documented treatment: approximately nine-day PBMC culture with coronavirus spike peptide pools or control peptides (ViraFEST assay). Collection of the unexposed donor's CD4+ T cells took place before the COVID-19 pandemic (2011-2018). For these receptors, no antigen is known. Sequenced material: CD4+ T cells from blood, cultured in vitro. The receptors come from a human donor in good health.

The chain has TRBV20-1 and TRBJ1-5, with D possibly being TRBD1 (5 bases). Germline V gene data show CDR1 as DFQATT and CDR2 as SNEGSKA (reference sequence). The CDR3 is 12 amino acids. V was clipped by 7 bases and J by 4 bases, with 11 bases between them. Written as DNA, the CDR3 is TGCAGTGGGGCGGGGGGGAATCAGCCCCAGCATTTT. Translating it yields CSGAGGNQPQHF.

This clonotype came up a few times. CDR3 sequence reads: CASSLFGTSGIGELFF. CDR3 sequence (DNA): TGTGCCAGCAGCTTATTCGGGACATCGGGTATAGGGGAGCTGTTTTTT. J is TRBJ2-2 and V is TRBV7-2; possible D gene TRBD1, 6 bases. The ends were cut back, 2 bases at V and 8 bases at J, with 18 bases in the middle. The CDR3 sequence is 16 residues long. CDR1 is SGHTA and CDR2 is FQGNSA in the germline V gene.

The chain couples TRBV28 to TRBJ2-5; D is ambiguous. The CDR3 totals 13 residues. Germline CDR1 and CDR2: MDHEN and SYDVKM. V lost 2 bases and J 4 bases, leaving 8 bases between the germline ends. The CDR3 region has the DNA TGTGCCAGCAGTTTAGCAATAGGAGAGACCCAGTACTTC. This translates into CASSLAIGETQYF.

CDR3 DNA sequence: TGCAGTGCTAGCCCGAGGCAGGGGGATCAGCCCCAGCATTTT. It specifies CSASPRQGDQPQHF. The chain is built from TRBV20-1 and TRBJ1-5; TRBD1 matches at 7 bases. The length of the CDR3 is 14 residues. With 3 bases clipped from V and 5 bases from J, the junction kept 7 bases outside the gene matches. Germline values: CDR1 DFQATT, CDR2 SNEGSKA (reference sequence).

This clonotype was detected a few times. This chain connects TRBV6-1 to TRBJ1-1, with a possible D match to TRBD1 (5 bases). The CDR3 loop spans 15 amino acids. Trimming removed 5 bases from V and 6 bases from J, with 19 bases in between. The V gene's germline CDR1 is MNHNS and CDR2 SASEGT. The CDR3 loop is CASSNLGDPSAEAFF. DNA of the CDR3: TGTGCCAGCAGTAATCTGGGGGACCCGAGCGCTGAAGCTTTCTTT.

The genes are TRBV6-2 or TRBV6-3 and TRBJ2-7; D uncertain. CDR1 and CDR2 from the germline V gene are MNHEY and SVGEGT. V lost 3 bases and J 5 bases, leaving 14 bases between the germline ends. CDR3 length equals 14 residues. The CDR3 region has the DNA TGTGCCAGCAGTTATCAGCCCTCCCGCGACGAGCAGTACTTC. Translated, it gives CASSYQPSRDEQYF.

The CDR3 loop reads CASSKGTRPPLYGSYRETQYF. In DNA form, the CDR3 reads TGTGCCAGCAGCAAAGGGACTCGCCCCCCACTTTATGGATCCTACAGGGAGACCCAGTACTTC. This sequence joins TRBV21-1 and TRBJ2-5; the table names TRBD1, a call not compared with the DNA. TRBV21-1 is shown as a pseudogene. This CDR3 is 21 amino acids long.

The J gene is TRBJ2-7, the V gene TRBV20-1; TRBD2 agrees at 12 bases. Germline V gene data show CDR1 as DFQATT and CDR2 as SNEGSKA (reference sequence). Trimming at V came to 6 bases and at J to 4 bases, leaving 4 bases not matched to a gene. The length of the CDR3 is 13 residues. CDR3 DNA sequence: TGCAGTGCACGGACTAGCGGGACTTACGAGCAGTACTTC. Encoded protein: CSARTSGTYEQYF.

This clonotype ranks as medium-sized. This sequence joins TRBV12-3 or TRBV12-4 and TRBJ2-5; unclear D gene. There are 13 residues in the CDR3. V lost 5 bases to trimming and J lost 3 bases, with 10 bases between them. CDR3: CASSLAIKETQYF. CDR3 DNA: TGTGCCAGCAGTCTGGCCATAAAAGAGACCCAGTACTTC.

The V call is TRBV6-5, the J call TRBJ1-5, with unresolved D. Germline CDR1 reads MNHEY; CDR2 reads SVGAGI. The germline V and J ends were trimmed by 3 bases and 6 bases, with 12 bases remaining between them. The CDR3 covers 14 residues. The CDR3: CASSYGRESQPQHF. The CDR3 DNA sequence: TGTGCCAGCAGTTATGGGAGGGAAAGTCAGCCCCAGCATTTT.

CDR3 region: CASSDGNEQYF. CDR3 bases: TGTGCCAGCAGTGACGGTAACGAGCAGTACTTC. V and J are TRBV6-4 and TRBJ2-7, with D unclear. Trimming removed 2 bases from V and 5 bases from J, with 4 bases in between. Germline-derived CDR1 and CDR2 are MRHNA and SNTAGT. The CDR3 consists of 11 residues.

The chain joins TRBV6-1 to TRBJ2-1; D could derive from TRBD1 or TRBD2 (6 bases each). CDR1 and CDR2 from the germline V gene are MNHNS and SASEGT. The CDR3 contains 14 residues. Trimming stripped 7 bases from V and 3 bases from J, with 13 bases between. The CDR3 DNA reads as TGTGCCAGCAAAGGGGGACTCTACTACAATGAGCAGTTCTTC. Residues: CASKGGLYYNEQFF.

Written as DNA, the CDR3 is TGCGCCAGCAGCTTGGGGGGGAACACTGAAGCTTTCTTT. It is translated as CASSLGGNTEAFF. The chain uses TRBV5-1 and TRBJ1-1; D uncertain. The CDR3 extends over 13 amino acids. Germline V gives CDR1 SGHRS, CDR2 YFSETQ. Trimming took off 0 bases at V and 1 base at J, with 4 bases between the two ends.

The V and J genes are TRBV12-3 or TRBV12-4 and TRBJ2-5; D is possibly TRBD2 (6 bases). The CDR3 covers 15 residues. With 5 bases removed from V and 4 bases from J, the gap between germline ends came to 17 bases. CDR3 DNA sequence: TGTGCCAGCAGTCAGGGTGATGGGGGGAGAGAGACCCAGTACTTC. This encodes CASSQGDGGRETQYF.